Shown below are 20 T cell receptor beta chains from a single sample sequenced in a study of T cell responses to AZD1222 COVID-19 vaccine. Measured with immunoSEQ multiplex PCR; TCRdb has only the in-frame clones, and not every one. The sample lists 95,000 or so clones; more than 85% were seen once. The specimen comprised peripheral blood, sampled 28 days after the second AZD1222 dose. Receptor source: an adult who received the AZD1222 COVID-19 vaccine.

The table lists this clone with a count of one. The CDR3 is CASSRTWDRGSTGELFF. CDR3 nucleotides: TGTGCCAGCAGCCGAACCTGGGACAGGGGGAGCACCGGGGAGCTGTTTTTT. The chain couples TRBV6-6 to TRBJ2-2; the match to TRBD1 covers 11 bases. The CDR3 has 17 amino acids. Germline V CDR1 and CDR2: MNHNY, SVGAGI (reference sequence). V lost 6 bases to trimming and J lost 4 bases; unmatched junction nucleotides: 10.

The chain links TRBV10-3 to TRBJ2-7; tentatively, D is TRBD1 (6 bases). V was pared by 4 bases and J by 6 bases, with 10 bases between. The germline V gene has CDR1 ENHRY and CDR2 SYGVKD. There are 12 residues in the CDR3. CDR3 DNA: TGTGCCATCAGTGCAGGGGCGGGCGAGCAGTACTTC. Translating gives CAISAGAGEQYF.

The CDR3 coding sequence is TGTGCCACCGAGGCGGGTCACTATGGCTACACCTTC. The encoded protein is CATEAGHYGYTF. The chain uses TRBV10-3 and TRBJ1-2; unclear D gene. The V end was cut by 10 bases, the J end by 3 bases, with 12 bases between. There are 12 residues in the CDR3. Germline lookup yields CDR1 ENHRY and CDR2 SYGVKD.

In this sample, this clone turned up once. The genes are TRBV5-4 and TRBJ2-7, with D hard to call. Per germline, CDR1 SGHNT and CDR2 YYREEE (reference sequence). Trimming stripped 0 bases from V and 5 bases from J, with 9 bases between. The CDR3 runs 13 residues. CDR3 DNA: TGTGCCAGCAGCTTGGGTAGATCGAACGAGCAGTACTTC. Residues: CASSLGRSNEQYF.

This chain links TRBV15 with TRBJ1-1; D possibly corresponds to TRBD1 (5 bases). Deletions cut 1 base from V and 10 bases from J, with 22 bases between. The CDR3 is 16 residues long. Germline CDR1 LNHNV, CDR2 YYDKDF (reference sequence). DNA of the CDR3: TGTGCCACCAGCAGAGGCGTTCTAAGGGGAAGGGATCTAGCTTTCTTT. As protein: CATSRGVLRGRDLAFF.

This clone was counted only a few times. The chain is built from TRBV25-1 and TRBJ1-4, with 7 bases fitting TRBD1. This CDR3 has 15 residues. The J segment lost 6 bases and the V segment lost 3 bases, leaving 7 bases of the junction unmatched. The germline CDR1 and CDR2 sequences are MGHDK and SYGVNS. CDR3 amino acids: CASSDTGTEHEKLFF. In DNA, the CDR3 is TGTGCCAGCAGTGATACCGGGACAGAGCATGAAAAACTGTTTTTT.

The chain uses TRBV5-4 and TRBJ1-1; no clear D. The CDR3 is 12 amino acids. CDR1 SGHNT and CDR2 YYREEE come from the germline V gene (reference sequence). V lost 4 bases and J 5 bases, leaving 9 bases between the germline ends. The CDR3 spells CASSPPGTEAFF. The CDR3, as DNA: TGTGCCAGCAGCCCGCCTGGGACTGAAGCTTTCTTT.

This clone was recorded once. The chain carries TRBV2 and TRBJ2-5; D might be TRBD1 (6 bases). Trimming left V 2 bases short and J 2 bases short, with 12 bases between. Germline CDR1 and CDR2: SNHLY and FYNNEI. The CDR3 has 15 residues. This CDR3 is CASSELGHTQETQYF. In nucleotides, the CDR3 is TGTGCCAGCAGTGAATTGGGACACACACAAGAGACCCAGTACTTC.

The chain employs TRBV15 and TRBJ2-1; D may correspond to TRBD1 or TRBD2 (5 bases each). V gave up 1 base and J gave up 8 bases, with 24 bases separating them. The CDR3 extends over 18 amino acids. Germline V gene sequence: CDR1 LNHNV, CDR2 YYDKDF (reference sequence). The DNA of the CDR3 is TGTGCCACCAGCAGAGCCGGGATGGGGCTCGGCGGCCGGGATGAGCAGTTCTTC. Its protein product is CATSRAGMGLGGRDEQFF.

The rearrangement joins TRBV18 to TRBJ2-2, with unresolved D. The V end was cut by 1 base, the J end by 5 bases, with 5 bases between. This CDR3 spans 13 amino acids. Germline loops: CDR1 KGHSH, CDR2 LQKENI. The CDR3 is CASSPLGTGELFF. The CDR3, as DNA: TGTGCCAGCTCACCACTCGGAACCGGGGAGCTGTTTTTT. Full variable domain (remainder filled in from reference TRBV18 and TRBJ2-2): NAGVMQNPRHLVRRRGQEARLRCSPMKGHSHVYWYRQLPEEGLKFMVYLQKENIIDESGMPKERFSAEFPKEGPSILRIQQVVRGDSAAYFCASSPLGTGELFFGEGSRLTVL.

The CDR3 sequence: CASSFFVTGGDYGYTF. The CDR3 coding sequence is TGTGCCAGCAGCTTTTTTGTGACAGGGGGCGACTATGGCTACACCTTC. This sequence joins TRBV13 and TRBJ1-2, with TRBD1 matching over 10 bases. Germline lookup yields CDR1 PRHDT and CDR2 FYEKMQ (reference sequence). Trimming removed 3 bases from V and 3 bases from J; junction bases left unmatched: 7. This CDR3 is 16 amino acids long.

The genes are TRBV10-2 and TRBJ1-5; the D is unclear. The CDR3 length is 13 residues. Germline V CDR1 and CDR2: WSHSY, SAAADI. V was shortened by 3 bases and J by 7 bases, with 10 bases between the two germline ends. The CDR3 region is CASSDGFSQPQHF. CDR3 nucleotide sequence: TGCGCCAGCAGTGACGGGTTTTCCCAGCCCCAGCATTTT.

V and J are TRBV18 and TRBJ1-5; maybe TRBD1 (6 bases). This CDR3 is built from 14 residues. The V gene lost 2 bases and the J gene lost 6 bases, with 11 bases spanning the gap. Germline-derived CDR1 and CDR2 are KGHSH and LQKENI. In nucleotides, the CDR3 is TGTGCCAGCTCACCATCAGGGGCGGGTCAGCCCCAGCATTTT. As protein: CASSPSGAGQPQHF.

This chain connects TRBV30 to TRBJ2-2, with D unclear. Trimming removed 0 bases at V and 6 bases at J, with 8 bases between. This CDR3 is 13 amino acids long. Germline values: CDR1 GTSNPN, CDR2 SVGIG (reference sequence). CDR3 loop: CAWSVRWAGELFF. The CDR3, as DNA: TGTGCCTGGAGTGTACGTTGGGCCGGGGAGCTGTTTTTT.

In DNA form, the CDR3 reads TGTGCCACCAGCAGAGATCTTGGGGCGGGTGACAATGAGCAGTTCTTC. It translates to CATSRDLGAGDNEQFF. The chain employs TRBV15 and TRBJ2-1; possibly TRBD1 or TRBD2 for D (5 bases each). CDR1 is LNHNV and CDR2 is YYDKDF in the germline V gene (reference sequence). The CDR3 is 16 residues long. Trimming cost V 0 bases and J 5 bases, with 14 bases left between them.

The V and J genes are TRBV28 and TRBJ2-1; D call uncertain. The ends were cut back, 3 bases at V and 5 bases at J, with 5 bases in the middle. The CDR3 runs to 12 residues. Germline V gives CDR1 MDHEN, CDR2 SYDVKM. CDR3 DNA sequence: TGTGCCAGCAGTTTGCTAGACAATGAGCAGTTCTTC. Its translation: CASSLLDNEQFF.

CDR3 in amino acids: CAWSPNSRDSRWETQYF. The CDR3 nucleotides read TGTGCCTGGAGTCCCAACTCCCGGGACAGTCGATGGGAGACCCAGTACTTC. This chain joins TRBV30 and TRBJ2-5; the match to TRBD1 covers 7 bases. Germline V gene data show CDR1 as GTSNPN and CDR2 as SVGIG (reference sequence). The trim removed 2 bases at V and 5 bases at J, leaving 17 bases unmatched. CDR3 length: 17 amino acids.

The gene calls are TRBV7-9 and TRBJ2-5, with 11 bases lining up with TRBD1. Germline values: CDR1 SEHNR, CDR2 FQNEAQ (reference sequence). The V gene end was trimmed by 1 base and the J gene end by 9 bases; junction bases not matched to a gene: 10. This CDR3 has 16 residues. The CDR3 bases are TGTGCCAGCAGCTTAGGTGTCGGACAGGGGGCTACGGCCCAGTACTTC. Amino acid sequence: CASSLGVGQGATAQYF.

The chain uses TRBV4-1 and TRBJ2-1, with D hard to call. The CDR3 spans 14 residues. The V gene's germline CDR1 is MGHRA and CDR2 YSYEKL. Trimming shortened V by 2 bases and J by 5 bases, and 10 bases separated the two germline ends. CDR3 nucleotides: TGCGCCAGCAGCCAAATAGGGAACCACAATGAGCAGTTCTTC. Translating gives CASSQIGNHNEQFF.

The rearrangement joins TRBV18 to TRBJ1-3, with unresolved D. CDR1 KGHSH and CDR2 LQKENI come from the germline V gene. This CDR3 comprises 16 residues. Trimming left V 1 base short and J 0 bases short, with 10 bases between. This chain's CDR3 is CASSPQYRSSGNTIYF. CDR3 coding DNA: TGTGCCAGCTCACCACAGTACCGGTCCTCTGGAAACACCATATATTTT.